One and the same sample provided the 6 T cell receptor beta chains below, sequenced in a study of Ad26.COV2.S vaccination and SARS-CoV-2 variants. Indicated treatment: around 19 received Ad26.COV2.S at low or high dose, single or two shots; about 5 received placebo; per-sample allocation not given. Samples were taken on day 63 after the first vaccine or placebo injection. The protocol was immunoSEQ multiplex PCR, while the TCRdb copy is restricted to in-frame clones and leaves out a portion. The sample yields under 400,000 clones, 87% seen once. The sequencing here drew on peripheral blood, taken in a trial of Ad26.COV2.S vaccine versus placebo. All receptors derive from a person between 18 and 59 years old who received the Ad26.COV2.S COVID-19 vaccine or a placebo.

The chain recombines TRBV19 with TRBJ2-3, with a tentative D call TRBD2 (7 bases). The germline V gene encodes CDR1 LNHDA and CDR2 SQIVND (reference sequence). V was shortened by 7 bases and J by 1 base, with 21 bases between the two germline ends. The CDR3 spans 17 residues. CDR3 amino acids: CASKIRGGLGRTDTQYF. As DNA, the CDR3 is TGTGCCAGTAAGATAAGGGGGGGCCTTGGGCGCACAGATACGCAGTATTTT.

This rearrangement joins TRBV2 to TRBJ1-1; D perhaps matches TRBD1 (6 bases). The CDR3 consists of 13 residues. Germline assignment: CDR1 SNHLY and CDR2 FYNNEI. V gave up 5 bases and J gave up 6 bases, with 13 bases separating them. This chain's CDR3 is CASSTQGLPEAFF. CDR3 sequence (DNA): TGTGCCAGCAGTACACAGGGTCTCCCTGAAGCTTTCTTT.

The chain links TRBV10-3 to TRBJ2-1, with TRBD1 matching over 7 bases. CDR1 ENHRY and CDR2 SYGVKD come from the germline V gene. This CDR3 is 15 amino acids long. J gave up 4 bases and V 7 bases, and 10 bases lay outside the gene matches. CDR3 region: CAITLGQTEYNEQFF. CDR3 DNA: TGTGCCATCACCCTGGGACAGACCGAATACAATGAGCAGTTCTTC.

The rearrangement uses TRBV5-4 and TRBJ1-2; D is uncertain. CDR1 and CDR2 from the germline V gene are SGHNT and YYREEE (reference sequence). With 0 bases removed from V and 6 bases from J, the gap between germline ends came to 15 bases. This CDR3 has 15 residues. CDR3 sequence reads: CASSLDRGTVDGYTF. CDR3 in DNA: TGTGCCAGCAGCTTGGATCGGGGAACCGTCGATGGCTACACCTTC.

The CDR3 protein is CASSIQGGGQPQHF. The CDR3 DNA is TGTGCCAGTAGTATCCAGGGCGGCGGACAGCCCCAGCATTTT. This chain connects TRBV19 to TRBJ1-5; D possibly corresponds to TRBD1 (5 bases). The CDR3 sequence is 14 residues long. CDR1 LNHDA and CDR2 SQIVND come from the germline V gene (reference sequence). The V end was cut by 3 bases, the J end by 7 bases, with 13 bases between.

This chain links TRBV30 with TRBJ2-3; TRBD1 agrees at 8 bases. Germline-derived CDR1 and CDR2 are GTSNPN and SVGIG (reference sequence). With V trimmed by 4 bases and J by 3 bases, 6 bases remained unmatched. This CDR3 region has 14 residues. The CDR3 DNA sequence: TGTGCCTGGACCTCAGGGGGCCGGACAGATACGCAGTATTTT. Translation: CAWTSGGRTDTQYF. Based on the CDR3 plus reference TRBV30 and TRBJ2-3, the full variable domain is SQTIHQWPATLVQPVGSPLSLECTVEGTSNPNLYWYRQAAGRGLQLLFYSVGIGQISSEVPQNLSASRPQDRQFILSSKKLLLSDSGFYLCAWTSGGRTDTQYFGPGTRLTVL.